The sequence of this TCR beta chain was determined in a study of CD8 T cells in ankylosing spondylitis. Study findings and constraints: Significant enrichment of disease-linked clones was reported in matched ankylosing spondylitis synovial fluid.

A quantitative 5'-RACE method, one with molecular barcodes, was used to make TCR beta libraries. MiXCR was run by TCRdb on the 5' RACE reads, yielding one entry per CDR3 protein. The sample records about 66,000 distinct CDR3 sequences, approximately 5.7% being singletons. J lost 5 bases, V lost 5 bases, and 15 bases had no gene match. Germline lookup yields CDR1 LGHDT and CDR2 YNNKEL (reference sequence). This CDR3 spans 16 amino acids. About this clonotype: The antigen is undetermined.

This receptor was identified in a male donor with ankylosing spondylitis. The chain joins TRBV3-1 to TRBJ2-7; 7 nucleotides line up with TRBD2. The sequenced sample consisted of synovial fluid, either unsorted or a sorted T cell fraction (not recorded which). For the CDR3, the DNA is TGTGCCAGCAGCGTAGGGGCAGCGGGAATCGTCCACGAGCAGTACTTC. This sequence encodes CASSVGAAGIVHEQYF.